The following is a T cell receptor beta chain sequence with its context. In the same sample, other DNA sequences code for this CDR3. This sample is part of a study of shared clonotypes between healthy human individuals. Several immunoSEQ plates received, in even portions, the genomic DNA of each subset. Sequencing used immunoSEQ multiplex PCR; TCRdb keeps in-frame clones, though not all of them. Among roughly 2.1 million clones listed, approximately 94% were seen once. V was pared by 5 bases and J by 3 bases, with 5 bases between. This CDR3 is built from 12 residues. Per germline, CDR1 SGDLS and CDR2 YYNGEE. Terminally differentiated effector memory CD45RA+ cells were left out of the naive CD8 fraction, which was CD45RO-negative and positively selected for CCR7. Adults of Caucasian background living in Nashville, Tennessee made up all donors.

This clonotype was sampled from a man between 18 and 35 years old in good health. Some clones in this sample may be carry-over from other donors' samples. The sample comprised naive CD8+ T cells from PBMCs. This chain joins TRBV9 and TRBJ2-2; D might be TRBD1 (5 bases). CDR3 DNA: TGTGCCAGCAGAGGGGACACCGGGGAGCTGTTTTTT. The encoded protein is CASRGDTGELFF.